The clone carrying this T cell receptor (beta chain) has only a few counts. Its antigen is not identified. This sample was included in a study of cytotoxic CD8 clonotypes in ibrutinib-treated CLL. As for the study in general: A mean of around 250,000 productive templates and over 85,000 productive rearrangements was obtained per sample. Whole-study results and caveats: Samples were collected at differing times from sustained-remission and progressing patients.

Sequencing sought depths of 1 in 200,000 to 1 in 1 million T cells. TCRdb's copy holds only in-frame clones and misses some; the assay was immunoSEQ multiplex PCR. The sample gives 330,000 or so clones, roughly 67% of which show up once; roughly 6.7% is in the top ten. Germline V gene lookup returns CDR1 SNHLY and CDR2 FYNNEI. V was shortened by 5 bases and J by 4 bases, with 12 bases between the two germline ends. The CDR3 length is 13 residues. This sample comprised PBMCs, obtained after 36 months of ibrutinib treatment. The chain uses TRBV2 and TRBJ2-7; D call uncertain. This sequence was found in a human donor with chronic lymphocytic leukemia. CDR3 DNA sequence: TGTGCCAGCAGTTCGGGCCCTCCGTACGAGCAGTACTTC. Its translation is CASSSGPPYEQYF.